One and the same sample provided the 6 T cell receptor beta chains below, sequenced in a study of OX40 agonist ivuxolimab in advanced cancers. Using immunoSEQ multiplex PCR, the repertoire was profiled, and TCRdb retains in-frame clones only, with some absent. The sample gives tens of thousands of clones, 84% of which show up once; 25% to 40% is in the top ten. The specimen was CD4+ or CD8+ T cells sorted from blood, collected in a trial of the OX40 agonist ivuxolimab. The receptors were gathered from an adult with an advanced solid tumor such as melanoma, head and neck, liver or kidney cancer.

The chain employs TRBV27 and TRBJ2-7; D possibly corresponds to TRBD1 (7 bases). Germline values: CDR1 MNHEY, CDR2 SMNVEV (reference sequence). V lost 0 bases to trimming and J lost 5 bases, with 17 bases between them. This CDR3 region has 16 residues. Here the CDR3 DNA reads TGTGCCAGCAGTTTATCGGATCCAGGGGGGTATAACGAGCAGTACTTC. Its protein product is CASSLSDPGGYNEQYF.

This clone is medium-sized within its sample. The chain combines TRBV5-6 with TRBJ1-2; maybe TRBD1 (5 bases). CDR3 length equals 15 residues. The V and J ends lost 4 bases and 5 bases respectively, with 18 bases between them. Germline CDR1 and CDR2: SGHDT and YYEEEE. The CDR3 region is CASSPLEQAVYGYTF. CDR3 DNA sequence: TGTGCCAGCAGCCCTCTCGAACAGGCCGTTTATGGCTACACCTTC.

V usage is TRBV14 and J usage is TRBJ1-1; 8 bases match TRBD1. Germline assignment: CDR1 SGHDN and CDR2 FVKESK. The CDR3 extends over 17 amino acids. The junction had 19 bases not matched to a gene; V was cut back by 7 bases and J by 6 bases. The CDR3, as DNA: TGTGCCAGCACCAAGGGCGGGACAGGACCCCGGGGGGCTGAAGCTTTCTTT. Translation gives CASTKGGTGPRGAEAFF.

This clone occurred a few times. CDR3 region: CASSFRTVRSSYNEQFF. CDR3 nucleotides: TGCGCCAGCAGCTTCAGGACAGTCAGGAGCTCCTACAATGAGCAGTTCTTC. This chain links TRBV5-1 with TRBJ2-1, with a possible D match to TRBD1 (6 bases). Germline V lookup: CDR1 SGHRS, CDR2 YFSETQ. The CDR3 loop spans 17 amino acids. V dropped 2 bases and J dropped 0 bases, with 15 bases sitting between them.

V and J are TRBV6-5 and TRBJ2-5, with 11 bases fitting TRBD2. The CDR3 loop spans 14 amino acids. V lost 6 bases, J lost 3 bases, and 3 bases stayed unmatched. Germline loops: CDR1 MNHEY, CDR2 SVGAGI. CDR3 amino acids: CASSLSGGEETQYF. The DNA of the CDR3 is TGTGCCAGCAGCCTTAGCGGGGGGGAAGAGACCCAGTACTTC.

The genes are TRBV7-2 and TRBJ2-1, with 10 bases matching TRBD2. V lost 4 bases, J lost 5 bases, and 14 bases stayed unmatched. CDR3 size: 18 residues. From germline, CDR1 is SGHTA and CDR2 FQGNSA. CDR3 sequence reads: CASSSAGLAGVFHNEQFF. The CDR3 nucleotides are TGTGCCAGCAGCTCCGCGGGGCTAGCGGGGGTATTCCACAATGAGCAGTTCTTC.